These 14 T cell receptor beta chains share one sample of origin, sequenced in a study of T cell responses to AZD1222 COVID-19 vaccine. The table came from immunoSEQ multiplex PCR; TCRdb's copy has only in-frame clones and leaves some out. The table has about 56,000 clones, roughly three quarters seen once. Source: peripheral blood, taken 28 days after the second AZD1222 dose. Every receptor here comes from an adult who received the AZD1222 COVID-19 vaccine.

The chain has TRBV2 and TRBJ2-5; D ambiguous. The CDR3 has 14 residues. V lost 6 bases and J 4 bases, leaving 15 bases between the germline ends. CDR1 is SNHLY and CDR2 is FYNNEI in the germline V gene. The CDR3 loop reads CASSRDIIGETQYF. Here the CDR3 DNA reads TGTGCCAGCAGCCGAGACATAATCGGAGAGACCCAGTACTTC.

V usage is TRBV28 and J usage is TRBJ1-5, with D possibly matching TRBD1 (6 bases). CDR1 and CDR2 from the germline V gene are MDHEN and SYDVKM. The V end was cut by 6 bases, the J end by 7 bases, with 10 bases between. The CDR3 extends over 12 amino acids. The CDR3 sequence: CASSSGEQPQHF. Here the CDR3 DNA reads TGTGCCAGCAGCTCAGGGGAACAGCCCCAGCATTTT.

The CDR3 sequence is CASSEGQGVTYGYTF. The CDR3 DNA reads as TGTGCCAGCAGTGAGGGACAGGGAGTAACCTATGGCTACACCTTC. The rearrangement joins TRBV27 to TRBJ1-2; 9 bases fit TRBD1. The V gene's germline CDR1 is MNHEY and CDR2 SMNVEV (reference sequence). The trim removed 5 bases at V and 4 bases at J, leaving 8 bases unmatched. This CDR3 has 15 amino acids.

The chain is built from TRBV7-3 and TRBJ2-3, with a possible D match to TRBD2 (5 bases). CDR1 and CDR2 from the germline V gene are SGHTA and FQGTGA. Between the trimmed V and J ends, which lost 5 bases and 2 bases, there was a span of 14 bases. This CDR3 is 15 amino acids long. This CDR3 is CASSPGIGNTDTQYF. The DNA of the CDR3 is TGTGCCAGCAGCCCCGGGATAGGGAACACAGATACGCAGTATTTT.

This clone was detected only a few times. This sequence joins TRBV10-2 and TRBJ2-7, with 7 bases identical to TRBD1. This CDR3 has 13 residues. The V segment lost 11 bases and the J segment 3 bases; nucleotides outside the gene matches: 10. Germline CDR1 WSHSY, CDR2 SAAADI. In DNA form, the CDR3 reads TGCGCCTCCTCGAGGGGACAGAACTACGAGCAGTACTTC. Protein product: CASSRGQNYEQYF.

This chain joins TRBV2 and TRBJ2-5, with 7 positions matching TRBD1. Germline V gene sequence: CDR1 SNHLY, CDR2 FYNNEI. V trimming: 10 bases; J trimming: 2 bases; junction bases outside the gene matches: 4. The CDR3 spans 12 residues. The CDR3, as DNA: TGTGCCACCAAGACAGGGCAAGAGACCCAGTACTTC. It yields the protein CATKTGQETQYF.

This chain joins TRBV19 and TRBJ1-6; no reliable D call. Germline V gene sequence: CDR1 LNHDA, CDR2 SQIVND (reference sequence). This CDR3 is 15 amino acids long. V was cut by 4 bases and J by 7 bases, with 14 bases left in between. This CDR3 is CASSKGRSSNSPLHF. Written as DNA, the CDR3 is TGTGCCAGTAGTAAAGGACGGTCAAGCAATTCACCCCTCCACTTT.

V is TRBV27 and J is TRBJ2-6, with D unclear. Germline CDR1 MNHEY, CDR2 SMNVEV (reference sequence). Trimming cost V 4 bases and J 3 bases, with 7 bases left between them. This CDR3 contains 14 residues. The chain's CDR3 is CASSSINGANVLTF. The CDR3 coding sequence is TGTGCCAGCAGTTCAATCAATGGGGCCAACGTCCTGACTTTC.

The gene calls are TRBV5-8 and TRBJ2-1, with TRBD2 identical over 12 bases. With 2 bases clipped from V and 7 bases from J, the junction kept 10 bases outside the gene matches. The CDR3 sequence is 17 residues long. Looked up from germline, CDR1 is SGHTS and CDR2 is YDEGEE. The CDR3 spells CASSFVSSGGARNEQFF. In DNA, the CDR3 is TGTGCCAGCAGCTTTGTGTCTAGCGGGGGGGCCAGGAATGAGCAGTTCTTC.

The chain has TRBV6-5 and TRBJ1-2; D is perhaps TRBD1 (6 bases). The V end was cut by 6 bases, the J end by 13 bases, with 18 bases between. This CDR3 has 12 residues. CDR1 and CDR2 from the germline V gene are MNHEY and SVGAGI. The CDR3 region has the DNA TGTGCCAGCAGCAGCCCGGGGGGCGCCTCCACCTTC. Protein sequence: CASSSPGGASTF.

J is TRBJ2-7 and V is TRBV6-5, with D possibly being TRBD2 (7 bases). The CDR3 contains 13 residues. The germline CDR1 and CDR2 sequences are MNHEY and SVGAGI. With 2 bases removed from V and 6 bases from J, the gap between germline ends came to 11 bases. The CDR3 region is CASSYGGGAEQYF. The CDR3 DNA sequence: TGTGCCAGCAGTTACGGAGGGGGGGCCGAGCAGTACTTC.

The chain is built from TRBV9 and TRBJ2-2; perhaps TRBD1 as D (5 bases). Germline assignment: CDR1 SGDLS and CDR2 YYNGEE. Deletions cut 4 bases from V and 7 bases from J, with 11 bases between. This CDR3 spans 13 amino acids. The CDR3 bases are TGTGCCAGCAGCCCCAGGGTTGTCGGGGAGCTGTTTTTT. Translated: CASSPRVVGELFF.

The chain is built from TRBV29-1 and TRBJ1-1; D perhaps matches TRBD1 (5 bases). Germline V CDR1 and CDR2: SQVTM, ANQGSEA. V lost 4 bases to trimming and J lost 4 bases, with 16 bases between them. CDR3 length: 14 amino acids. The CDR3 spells CSVGLEGRGTEAFF. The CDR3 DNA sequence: TGCAGCGTTGGTTTGGAGGGACGTGGCACTGAAGCTTTCTTT.

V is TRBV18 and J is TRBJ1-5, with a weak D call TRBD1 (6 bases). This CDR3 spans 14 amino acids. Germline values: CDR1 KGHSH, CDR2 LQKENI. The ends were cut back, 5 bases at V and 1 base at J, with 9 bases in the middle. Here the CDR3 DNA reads TGTGCCAGCTCAGGCCAGGGGAGCAATCAGCCCCAGCATTTT. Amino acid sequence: CASSGQGSNQPQHF.